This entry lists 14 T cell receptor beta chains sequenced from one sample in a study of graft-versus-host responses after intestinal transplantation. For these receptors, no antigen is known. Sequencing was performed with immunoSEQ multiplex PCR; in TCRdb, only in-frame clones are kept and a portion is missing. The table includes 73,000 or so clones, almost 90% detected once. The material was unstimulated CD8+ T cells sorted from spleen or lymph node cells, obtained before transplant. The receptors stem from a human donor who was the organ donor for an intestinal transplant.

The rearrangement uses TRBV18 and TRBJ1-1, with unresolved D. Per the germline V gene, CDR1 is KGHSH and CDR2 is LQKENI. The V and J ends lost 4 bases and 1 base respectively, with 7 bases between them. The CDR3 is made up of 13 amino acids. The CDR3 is CASSRDWNTEAFF. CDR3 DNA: TGTGCCAGCTCACGCGATTGGAACACTGAAGCTTTCTTT.

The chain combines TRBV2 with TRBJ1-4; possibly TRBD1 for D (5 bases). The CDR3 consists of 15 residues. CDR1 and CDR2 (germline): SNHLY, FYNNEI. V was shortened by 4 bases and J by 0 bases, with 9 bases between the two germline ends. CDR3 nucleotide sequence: TGTGCCAGCAGTGGGGGGGGGTCAACTAATGAAAAACTGTTTTTT. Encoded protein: CASSGGGSTNEKLFF.

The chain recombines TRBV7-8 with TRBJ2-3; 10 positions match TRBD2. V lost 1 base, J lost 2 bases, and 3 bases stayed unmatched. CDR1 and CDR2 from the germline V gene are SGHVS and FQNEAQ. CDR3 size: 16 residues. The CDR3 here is CASSLELAGTTDTQYF. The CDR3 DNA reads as TGTGCCAGCAGCTTAGAACTAGCGGGGACCACAGATACGCAGTATTTT. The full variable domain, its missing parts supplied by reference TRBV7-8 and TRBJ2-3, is GAGVSQSPRYKVAKRGQDVALRCDPISGHVSLFWYQQALGQGPEFLTYFQNEAQLDKSGLPSDRFFAERPEGSVSTLKIQRTQQEDSAVYLCASSLELAGTTDTQYFGPGTRLTVL.

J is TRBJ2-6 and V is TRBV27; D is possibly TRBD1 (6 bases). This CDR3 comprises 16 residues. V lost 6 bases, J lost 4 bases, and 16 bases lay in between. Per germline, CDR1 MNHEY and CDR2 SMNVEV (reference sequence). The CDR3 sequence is CASRKTGPRGANVLTF. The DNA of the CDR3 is TGTGCCAGCAGGAAGACAGGTCCCCGGGGGGCCAACGTCCTGACTTTC.

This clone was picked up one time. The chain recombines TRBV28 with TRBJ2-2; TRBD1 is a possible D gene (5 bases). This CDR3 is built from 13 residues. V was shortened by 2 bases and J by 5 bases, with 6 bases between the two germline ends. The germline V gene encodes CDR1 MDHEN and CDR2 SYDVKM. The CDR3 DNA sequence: TGTGCCAGCAGTTTAAGGGGAACCGGGGAGCTGTTTTTT. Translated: CASSLRGTGELFF.

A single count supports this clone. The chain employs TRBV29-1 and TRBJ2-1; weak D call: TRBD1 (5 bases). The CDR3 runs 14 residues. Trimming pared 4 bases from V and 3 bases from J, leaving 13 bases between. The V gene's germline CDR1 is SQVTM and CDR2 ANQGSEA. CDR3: CSVVSRVHYNEQFF. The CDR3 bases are TGCAGCGTTGTGTCCAGGGTCCACTACAATGAGCAGTTCTTC.

The CDR3 nucleotides are TGCGCCAGCAGTGATTACCTGAGCTCCTATAATTCACCCCTCCACTTT. It yields the protein CASSDYLSSYNSPLHF. The chain uses TRBV10-2 and TRBJ1-6; D remains ambiguous. V was clipped by 3 bases and J by 0 bases, with 9 bases between them. This CDR3 contains 16 residues. The germline CDR1 and CDR2 sequences are WSHSY and SAAADI.

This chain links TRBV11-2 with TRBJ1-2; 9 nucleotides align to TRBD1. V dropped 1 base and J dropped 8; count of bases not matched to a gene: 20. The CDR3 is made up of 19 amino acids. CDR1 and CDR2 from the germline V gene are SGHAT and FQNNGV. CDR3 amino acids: CASSLAFELNLNRGQGYTF. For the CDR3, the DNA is TGTGCCAGCAGCTTAGCCTTCGAATTAAACCTAAACAGGGGGCAGGGCTACACCTTC.

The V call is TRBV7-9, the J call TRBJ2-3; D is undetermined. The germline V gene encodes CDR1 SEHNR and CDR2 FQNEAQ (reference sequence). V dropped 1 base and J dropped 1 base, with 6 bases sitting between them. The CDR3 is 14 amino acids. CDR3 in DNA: TGTGCCAGCAGCTTAGTAACAGGCACAGATACGCAGTATTTT. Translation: CASSLVTGTDTQYF. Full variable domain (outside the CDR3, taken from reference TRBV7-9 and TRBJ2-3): DTGVSQNPRHKITKRGQNVTFRCDPISEHNRLYWYRQTLGQGPEFLTYFQNEAQLEKSRLLSDRFSAERPKGSFSTLEIQRTEQGDSAMYLCASSLVTGTDTQYFGPGTRLTVL.

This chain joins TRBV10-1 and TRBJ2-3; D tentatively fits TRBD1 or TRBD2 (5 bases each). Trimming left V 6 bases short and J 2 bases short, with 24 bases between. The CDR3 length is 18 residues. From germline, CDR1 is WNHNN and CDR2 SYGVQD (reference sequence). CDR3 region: CASSETTEQETFTDTQYF. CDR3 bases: TGCGCCAGCAGCGAGACTACGGAACAGGAAACGTTCACAGATACGCAGTATTTT.

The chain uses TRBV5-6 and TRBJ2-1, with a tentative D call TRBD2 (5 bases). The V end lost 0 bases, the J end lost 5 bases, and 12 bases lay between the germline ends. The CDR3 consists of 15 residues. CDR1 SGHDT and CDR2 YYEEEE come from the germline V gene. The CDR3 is CASSLGHSGNNEQFF. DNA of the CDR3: TGTGCCAGCAGCTTGGGCCATTCCGGGAACAATGAGCAGTTCTTC.

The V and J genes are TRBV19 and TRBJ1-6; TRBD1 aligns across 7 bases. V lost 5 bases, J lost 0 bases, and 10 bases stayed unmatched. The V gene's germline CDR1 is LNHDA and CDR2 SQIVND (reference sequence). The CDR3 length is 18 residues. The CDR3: CASSADRDPISYNSPLHF. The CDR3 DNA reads TGTGCCAGTAGTGCCGACAGGGATCCTATCTCCTATAATTCACCCCTCCACTTT. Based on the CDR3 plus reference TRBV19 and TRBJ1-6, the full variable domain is DGGITQSPKYLFRKEGQNVTLSCEQNLNHDAMYWYRQDPGQGLRLIYYSQIVNDFQKGDIAEGYSVSREKKESFPLTVTSAQKNPTAFYLCASSADRDPISYNSPLHFGNGTRLTVT.

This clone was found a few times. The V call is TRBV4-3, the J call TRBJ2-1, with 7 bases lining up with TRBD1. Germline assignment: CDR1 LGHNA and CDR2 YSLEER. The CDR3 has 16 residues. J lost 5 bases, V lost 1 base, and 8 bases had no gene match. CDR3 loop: CASSQGDRGQHNEQFF. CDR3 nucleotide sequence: TGCGCCAGCAGCCAAGGGGACCGGGGACAGCACAATGAGCAGTTCTTC.

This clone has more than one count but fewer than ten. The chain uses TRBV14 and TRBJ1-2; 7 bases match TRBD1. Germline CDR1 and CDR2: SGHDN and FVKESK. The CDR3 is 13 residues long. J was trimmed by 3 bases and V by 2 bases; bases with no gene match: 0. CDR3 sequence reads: CASSQTGDYGYTF. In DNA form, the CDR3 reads TGTGCCAGCAGCCAAACAGGGGACTATGGCTACACCTTC.